The 32 T cell receptor beta chains in this list originate from one sample, sequenced in a study of a mutant IDH1 vaccine in newly diagnosed glioma. Time point denoted: baseline, week 1 (first vaccination visit). Treatment indicated: pre-vaccination baseline after standard-of-care therapy. Profiling relied on immunoSEQ multiplex PCR, and the TCRdb table lists in-frame clones only, not all of them. The sample comprises roughly 32,000 clones, around 83% of which are singletons, and approximately 9.4% rests with the top ten. The material sequenced was peripheral blood mononuclear cells (PBMCs), taken from a glioma patient treated with radiotherapy, temozolomide or both. The receptor set was obtained from a man in his forties or fifties with glioma. Some clones in this sample may be carry-over from other donors' samples.

The chain is built from TRBV9 and TRBJ2-7; D call uncertain. CDR1 is SGDLS, CDR2 YYNGEE, per germline. The ends were cut back, 8 bases at V and 0 bases at J, with 15 bases in the middle. The CDR3 is 14 residues long. The CDR3 bases are TGTGCCAGTTCCCAAGGAGCCTACTCCTACGAGCAGTACTTC. Protein: CASSQGAYSYEQYF. The complete variable domain, with remaining parts taken from reference TRBV9 and TRBJ2-7, reads DSGVTQTPKHLITATGQRVTLRCSPRSGDLSVYWYQQSLDQGLQFLIQYYNGEERAKGNILERFSAQQFPDLHSELNLSSLELGDSALYFCASSQGAYSYEQYFGPGTRLTVT.

The chain carries TRBV11-2 and TRBJ2-7; 12 bases match TRBD1. V lost 0 bases to trimming and J lost 7 bases; unmatched junction nucleotides: 7. The CDR3 has 16 residues. The germline gives CDR1 SGHAT, CDR2 FQNNGV. This CDR3 is CASSLDLGTGGLEQYF. DNA of the CDR3: TGTGCCAGCAGCTTAGATTTAGGGACAGGGGGCTTGGAGCAGTACTTC.

V and J are TRBV6-1 and TRBJ1-1, with TRBD1 matching over 8 bases. With 4 bases clipped from V and 1 base from J, the junction kept 5 bases outside the gene matches. The CDR3 is 15 residues long. CDR1 and CDR2 (germline): MNHNS, SASEGT. The CDR3 DNA reads TGTGCCAGCAGTGGTGTAGGGACAGGGAACACTGAAGCTTTCTTT. This translates into CASSGVGTGNTEAFF.

This chain joins TRBV5-6 and TRBJ2-3; possibly TRBD1 for D (5 bases). This CDR3 has 14 residues. Trimming took 0 bases from V and 2 from J, leaving 7 bases between them. Looked up from germline, CDR1 is SGHDT and CDR2 is YYEEEE. DNA of the CDR3: TGTGCCAGCAGCTTGGGGGGCCACACAGATACGCAGTATTTT. Protein sequence: CASSLGGHTDTQYF.

The rearrangement uses TRBV19 and TRBJ1-5; TRBD1 might be the D (5 bases). V gave up 0 bases and J gave up 1 base, with 16 bases separating them. Germline values: CDR1 LNHDA, CDR2 SQIVND (reference sequence). The CDR3 loop spans 18 amino acids. The CDR3 is CASSIDHGRAWSNQPQHF. As DNA, the CDR3 is TGTGCCAGTAGTATAGATCATGGCAGGGCTTGGAGCAATCAGCCCCAGCATTTT.

In regard to this clone: Relative to the germline gene, one junction end is altered; a read error may explain this. The rearrangement uses TRBV5-6 and TRBJ2-7; D is possibly TRBD1 (6 bases). This CDR3 is built from 15 residues. CDR1 and CDR2 (germline): SGHDT, YYEEEE. DNA of the CDR3: TGTGCCAGCAGCTTGGTCCCAGGGGCGTCCTCCGAGCAGTACTTC. Protein sequence: CASSLVPGASSEQYF.

This sequence joins TRBV7-3 and TRBJ2-2; D is ambiguous. The germline CDR1 and CDR2 sequences are SGHTA and FQGTGA. V lost 2 bases, J lost 6 bases, and 10 bases lay in between. CDR3 length: 14 amino acids. The CDR3 nucleotides read TGTGCCAGCAGCTTACTGGGAAATGCCGGGGAGCTGTTTTTT. It specifies CASSLLGNAGELFF.

The chain is built from TRBV11-2 and TRBJ2-7, with D uncertain. Trimming pared 2 bases from V and 2 bases from J, leaving 7 bases between. Germline V gives CDR1 SGHAT, CDR2 FQNNGV. The CDR3 totals 13 residues. In DNA form, the CDR3 reads TGTGCCAGCAGCTTATGGCAGACCTACGAGCAGTACTTC. Its protein product is CASSLWQTYEQYF. The full variable domain, its missing parts supplied by reference TRBV11-2 and TRBJ2-7, is EAGVAQSPRYKIIEKRQSVAFWCNPISGHATLYWYQQILGQGPKLLIQFQNNGVVDDSQLPKDRFSAERLKGVDSTLKIQPAKLEDSAVYLCASSLWQTYEQYFGPGTRLTVT.

This clone was found once. The rearrangement uses TRBV28 and TRBJ2-3; a weak D match, TRBD1 (6 bases). The germline gives CDR1 MDHEN, CDR2 SYDVKM. Trimming pared 6 bases from V and 3 bases from J, leaving 13 bases between. The CDR3 is 14 amino acids. CDR3 DNA sequence: TGTGCCAGCAGATCAAAGAGGGGGACAGATACGCAGTATTTT. Its protein product is CASRSKRGTDTQYF.

The chain combines TRBV5-1 with TRBJ2-1; 13 positions agree with TRBD2. The CDR3 has 15 residues. The germline V gene has CDR1 SGHRS and CDR2 YFSETQ. V was clipped by 3 bases and J by 9 bases; unmatched bases: 6. This CDR3 is CASSSTSGGAGEQFF. CDR3 nucleotides: TGCGCCAGCAGCTCAACTAGCGGGGGGGCTGGTGAGCAGTTCTTC.

Only a few counts were recorded for this clone. The gene calls are TRBV5-1 and TRBJ2-1; possibly TRBD2 for D (5 bases). Per the germline V gene, CDR1 is SGHRS and CDR2 is YFSETQ. Trimming took off 4 bases at V and 3 bases at J, with 14 bases between the two ends. The CDR3 contains 15 residues. DNA for the CDR3: TGCGCCAGCAGCCCAATAGCGCTTTACTACAATGAGCAGTTCTTC. Amino acids: CASSPIALYYNEQFF.

The chain carries TRBV6-4 and TRBJ2-2; TRBD2 matches 10 bases. The CDR3 totals 15 residues. Germline V gene lookup returns CDR1 MRHNA and CDR2 SNTAGT. The V segment lost 3 bases and the J segment 4 bases; nucleotides outside the gene matches: 2. In nucleotides, the CDR3 is TGTGCCAGCAGTGAAAGCGGGGGGGCCACCGGGGAGCTGTTTTTT. It translates to CASSESGGATGELFF.

A single count supports this clone. This chain links TRBV7-2 with TRBJ1-4, with D possibly matching TRBD1 (6 bases). The CDR3 totals 16 residues. Germline CDR1 reads SGHTA; CDR2 reads FQGNSA. V dropped 6 bases and J dropped 3 bases, with 17 bases sitting between them. This CDR3 reads CASRKEGGLANEKLFF. Written as DNA, the CDR3 is TGTGCCAGCAGAAAAGAGGGGGGCTTGGCTAATGAAAAACTGTTTTTT.

The chain has TRBV7-9 and TRBJ2-5; 9 positions agree with TRBD2. The V and J ends lost 3 bases and 1 base, in that order; junction bases with no gene match: 3. CDR3 length: 15 amino acids. Germline V gives CDR1 SEHNR, CDR2 FQNEAQ (reference sequence). Here the CDR3 DNA reads TGTGCCAGCAGCTTGTCTAGCGGGATCCAAGAGACCCAGTACTTC. As protein: CASSLSSGIQETQYF.

The chain joins TRBV4-1 to TRBJ2-1, with TRBD1 matching over 10 bases. CDR1 and CDR2 from the germline V gene are MGHRA and YSYEKL. Trimming removed 1 base from V and 6 bases from J; junction bases left unmatched: 12. The CDR3 has 18 amino acids. The CDR3, as DNA: TGCGCCAGCAGCCAAGTACCGACCGGGACAGGGGTGGGCAATGAGCAGTTCTTC. This sequence encodes CASSQVPTGTGVGNEQFF.

The gene calls are TRBV4-3 and TRBJ2-7; 10 bases are a match to TRBD1. The J segment lost 3 bases and the V segment lost 1 base, leaving 9 bases of the junction unmatched. The CDR3 consists of 17 residues. Germline CDR1 is LGHNA and CDR2 is YSLEER. The DNA of the CDR3 is TGCGCCAGCAGCCAAGGGGTGGGACAGGGGAAACTCTACGAGCAGTACTTC. It is translated as CASSQGVGQGKLYEQYF.

The rearrangement uses TRBV27 and TRBJ1-2; no clear D. Germline loops: CDR1 MNHEY, CDR2 SMNVEV (reference sequence). V was pared by 2 bases and J by 4 bases, with 14 bases between. This CDR3 contains 15 residues. CDR3: CASSLRGPGAYGYTF. CDR3 nucleotide sequence: TGTGCCAGCAGTTTACGTGGACCAGGAGCCTATGGCTACACCTTC.

The V gene is TRBV6-1, the J gene TRBJ2-3; D is unclear. The germline V and J ends were trimmed by 2 bases and 4 bases, with 13 bases remaining between them. Germline CDR1 reads MNHNS; CDR2 reads SASEGT. CDR3 length: 15 residues. The CDR3 region is CASSERSRRPDTQYF. CDR3 bases: TGTGCCAGCAGTGAACGGTCCCGACGACCAGATACGCAGTATTTT.

V and J are TRBV15 and TRBJ1-4; D may be TRBD1 (6 bases). The V and J ends lost 4 bases and 4 bases respectively, with 13 bases between them. From germline, CDR1 is LNHNV and CDR2 YYDKDF (reference sequence). This CDR3 has 15 amino acids. CDR3 loop: CATSTLQGRNEKLFF. CDR3 coding DNA: TGTGCCACCAGCACCTTACAGGGACGTAATGAAAAACTGTTTTTT.

Sample share makes this clone medium-sized. This chain links TRBV6-5 with TRBJ2-2, with 8 bases fitting TRBD1. The V and J ends lost 6 bases and 3 bases, in that order; junction bases with no gene match: 6. This CDR3 is built from 15 residues. Germline V gives CDR1 MNHEY, CDR2 SVGAGI. CDR3 sequence (DNA): TGTGCCAGCAGCTCCGGGACAGGTCACACCGGGGAGCTGTTTTTT. This sequence encodes CASSSGTGHTGELFF.

This clone is a singleton in its sample. The J gene is TRBJ2-3, the V gene TRBV5-6; a weak D match, TRBD2 (5 bases). Germline-derived CDR1 and CDR2 are SGHDT and YYEEEE. The CDR3 is 13 amino acids. The germline V and J ends were trimmed by 4 bases and 5 bases, with 11 bases remaining between them. This chain's CDR3 is CASSPRAGDTQYF. CDR3 in DNA: TGTGCCAGCAGCCCGAGGGCAGGAGATACGCAGTATTTT.

The chain uses TRBV25-1 and TRBJ2-7; TRBD2 agrees at 10 bases. The ends lost 4 bases at V and 0 bases at J; junction bases unmatched: 6. Germline values: CDR1 MGHDK, CDR2 SYGVNS. The CDR3 contains 16 residues. CDR3 coding DNA: TGTGCCAGCAGTGGCTCGACTAGCGGGTTCTCCTACGAGCAGTACTTC. It specifies CASSGSTSGFSYEQYF.

The CDR3 here is CASSQRTGQTGELFF. The DNA for the CDR3 is TGTGCCAGCAGCCAACGGACAGGGCAAACCGGGGAGCTGTTTTTT. This chain joins TRBV14 and TRBJ2-2; 8 positions match TRBD1. The germline V gene encodes CDR1 SGHDN and CDR2 FVKESK. Trimming cost V 2 bases and J 5 bases; bases outside gene matches: 4. The length of the CDR3 is 15 residues. The complete variable domain, with remaining parts taken from reference TRBV14 and TRBJ2-2, reads EAGVTQFPSHSVIEKGQTVTLRCDPISGHDNLYWYRRVMGKEIKFLLHFVKESKQDESGMPNNRFLAERTGGTYSTLKVQPAELEDSGVYFCASSQRTGQTGELFFGEGSRLTVL.

V usage is TRBV7-9 and J usage is TRBJ2-7; 9 bases match TRBD1. V lost 5 bases and J lost 5; bases outside the gene matches: 7. CDR3 size: 14 residues. The germline V gene has CDR1 SEHNR and CDR2 FQNEAQ (reference sequence). The CDR3 DNA follows: TGTGCCAGCAGCAACCCGGGGACAGGGAACGAGCAGTACTTC. Translating it yields CASSNPGTGNEQYF.

V gene TRBV18 combines with J gene TRBJ2-7; the D is unclear. The CDR3 is 13 residues long. Deletions cut 6 bases from V and 4 bases from J, with 13 bases between. Looked up from germline, CDR1 is KGHSH and CDR2 is LQKENI. CDR3 coding DNA: TGTGCCAGCTCTCGAGTTCGTGGGTACGAGCAGTACTTC. It encodes CASSRVRGYEQYF. Based on the CDR3 plus reference TRBV18 and TRBJ2-7, the full variable domain is NAGVMQNPRHLVRRRGQEARLRCSPMKGHSHVYWYRQLPEEGLKFMVYLQKENIIDESGMPKERFSAEFPKEGPSILRIQQVVRGDSAAYFCASSRVRGYEQYFGPGTRLTVT.

This rearrangement joins TRBV11-2 to TRBJ2-3, with TRBD1 matching over 7 bases. V gave up 5 bases and J gave up 0 bases; unmatched junction bases: 5. Germline assignment: CDR1 SGHAT and CDR2 FQNNGV. This CDR3 spans 15 amino acids. DNA of the CDR3: TGTGCCAGCAGCCGTGACAGGGTCAGCACAGATACGCAGTATTTT. This codes for CASSRDRVSTDTQYF.

The chain carries TRBV5-1 and TRBJ2-7, with D unresolved. V was cut by 0 bases and J by 7 bases, with 14 bases left in between. The CDR3 loop spans 14 amino acids. The germline V gene has CDR1 SGHRS and CDR2 YFSETQ. Here the CDR3 reads CASSLEDIAMEQYF. The CDR3 region has the DNA TGCGCCAGCAGCTTGGAAGACATCGCAATGGAGCAGTACTTC.

The chain is built from TRBV5-5 and TRBJ1-1; 8 bases map to TRBD1. Trimming took 3 bases from V and 7 from J; bases not matched to a gene: 8. Germline V gives CDR1 SGHKS, CDR2 YYEKEE (reference sequence). The CDR3 runs to 14 residues. The CDR3 nucleotides are TGTGCCAGCAGCTCAAATAGACAGGGGCATGAAGCTTTCTTT. Protein: CASSSNRQGHEAFF.

The chain has TRBV9 and TRBJ1-2; perhaps TRBD1 as D (5 bases). The germline gives CDR1 SGDLS, CDR2 YYNGEE. Trimming took off 1 base at V and 4 bases at J, with 20 bases between the two ends. The length of the CDR3 is 17 residues. The CDR3 protein is CASSVSPGPREGYGYTF. CDR3 nucleotides: TGTGCCAGCAGCGTATCGCCGGGACCAAGGGAGGGCTATGGCTACACCTTC.

This sequence joins TRBV11-2 and TRBJ2-1; 12 bases are shared with TRBD2. Trimming cost V 2 bases and J 11 bases; bases outside gene matches: 10. The length of the CDR3 is 16 residues. Germline V CDR1 and CDR2: SGHAT, FQNNGV. CDR3 amino acids: CASSLITTSGRSKQFF. CDR3 DNA: TGTGCCAGCAGCTTAATAACGACTAGCGGGAGATCTAAGCAGTTCTTC.

This chain uses TRBV7-2 with TRBJ1-1; the match to TRBD1 covers 10 bases. Germline V CDR1 and CDR2: SGHTA, FQGNSA. The J segment lost 11 bases and the V segment lost 1 base, leaving 13 bases of the junction unmatched. This CDR3 has 16 residues. In nucleotides, the CDR3 is TGTGCCAGCAGCTTAGGACAGGGGGCGGGACCTAGGGACGCTTTCTTT. Residues: CASSLGQGAGPRDAFF.

V usage is TRBV30 and J usage is TRBJ1-3; weak D call: TRBD1 (5 bases). Trimming shortened V by 3 bases and J by 4 bases, and 16 bases separated the two germline ends. The CDR3 length is 15 residues. Germline CDR1 and CDR2: GTSNPN and SVGIG (reference sequence). CDR3: CAWSQLGVTGNTIYF. CDR3 sequence (DNA): TGTGCCTGGAGCCAGCTAGGGGTGACCGGAAACACCATATATTTT.